The count of the clone carrying this T cell receptor beta chain is one. No antigen is known for it. Relative to the germline gene, one junction end is altered; a read error may explain this. This sample is drawn from a study of cytomegalovirus exposure and HLA in healthy donors. Looking at the study overall: Most donors, 70% to 85% of 350 to 450 genotyped, fell in the Caucasian-associated ancestry cluster.

13 Jbeta primers and 60 Vbeta primers were used for the PCR. Data came from immunoSEQ multiplex PCR; TCRdb stores just in-frame clones and leaves some out. Of some 150,000 clones listed, roughly four fifths are singletons. General observations from the study: A further, later analysis showed that HLA-associated TCR beta chains (compared with equally common others) were more clonally expanded. Three CMV-associated chains proved CMV antigen-specific in vitro. A later analysis showed TCR association rates differing by HLA locus, peaking at DRB1 and lowest at HLA-C.

The receptor was derived from a woman in her forties or fifties in good health and CMV-seropositive. Sequencing used PBMCs.

CDR3 DNA sequence: TGTGCTAGCAGCTTGAAGGGAGGGAGCACTGAAGCTTTCTTT. It is translated as CASSLKGGSTEAFF. The chain combines TRBV7-7 with TRBJ1-1; D unclear. CDR1 SSHAT and CDR2 FNYEAQ come from the germline V gene (reference sequence). This CDR3 is 14 amino acids long.